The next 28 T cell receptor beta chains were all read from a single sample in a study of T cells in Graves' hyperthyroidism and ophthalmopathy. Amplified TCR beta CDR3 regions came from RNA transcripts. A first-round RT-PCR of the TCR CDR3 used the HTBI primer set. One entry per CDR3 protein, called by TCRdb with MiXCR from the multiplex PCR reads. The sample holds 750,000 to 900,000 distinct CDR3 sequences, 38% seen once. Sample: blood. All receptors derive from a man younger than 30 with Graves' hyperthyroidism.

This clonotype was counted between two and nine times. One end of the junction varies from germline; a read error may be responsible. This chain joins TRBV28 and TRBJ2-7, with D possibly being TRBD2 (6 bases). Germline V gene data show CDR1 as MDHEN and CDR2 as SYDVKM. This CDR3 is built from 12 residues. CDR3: CASSPWSGVDSF. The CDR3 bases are TGTGCCAGCAGTCCTTGGTCGGGGGTGGACTCGTTC.

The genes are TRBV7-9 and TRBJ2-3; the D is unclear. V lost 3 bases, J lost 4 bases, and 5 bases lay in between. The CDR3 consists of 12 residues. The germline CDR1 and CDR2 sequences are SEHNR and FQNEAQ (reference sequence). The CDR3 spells CASSFVADTQYF. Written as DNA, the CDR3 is TGTGCCAGCAGCTTTGTCGCAGATACGCAGTATTTT.

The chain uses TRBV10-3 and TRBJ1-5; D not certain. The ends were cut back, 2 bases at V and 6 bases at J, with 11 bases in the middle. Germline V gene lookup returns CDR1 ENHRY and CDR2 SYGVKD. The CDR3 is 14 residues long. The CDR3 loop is CAISEGGRLQPQHF. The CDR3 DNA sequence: TGTGCCATCAGTGAGGGCGGACGGCTTCAGCCCCAGCATTTT.

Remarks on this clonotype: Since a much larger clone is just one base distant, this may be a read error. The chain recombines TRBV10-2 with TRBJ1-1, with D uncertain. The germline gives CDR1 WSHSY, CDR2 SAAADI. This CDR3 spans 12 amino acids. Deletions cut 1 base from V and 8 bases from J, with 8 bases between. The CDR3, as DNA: TGCGCCAGCAGTGAGTGGGGAGAAGAAGCTTTCTTT. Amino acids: CASSEWGEEAFF.

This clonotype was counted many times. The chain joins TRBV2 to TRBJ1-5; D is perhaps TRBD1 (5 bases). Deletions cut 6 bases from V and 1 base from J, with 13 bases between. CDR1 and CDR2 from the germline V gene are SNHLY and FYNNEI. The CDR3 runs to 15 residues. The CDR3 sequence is CASSTNRDSNQPQHF. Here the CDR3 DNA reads TGTGCCAGCAGCACCAACCGGGACAGCAATCAGCCCCAGCATTTT.

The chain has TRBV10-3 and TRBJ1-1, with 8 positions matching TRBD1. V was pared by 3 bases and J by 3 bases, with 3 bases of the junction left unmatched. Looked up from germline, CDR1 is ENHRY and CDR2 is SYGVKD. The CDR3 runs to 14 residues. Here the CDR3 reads CAISDGTGYTEAFF. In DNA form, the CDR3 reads TGTGCCATCAGTGATGGGACAGGCTACACTGAAGCTTTCTTT.

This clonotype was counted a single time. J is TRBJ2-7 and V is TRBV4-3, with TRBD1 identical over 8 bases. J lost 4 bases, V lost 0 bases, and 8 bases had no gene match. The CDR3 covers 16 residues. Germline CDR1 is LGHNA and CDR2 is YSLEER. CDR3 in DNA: TGCGCCAGCAGCCAAGATACGGGGACAGGAGTATACGAGCAGTACTTC. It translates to CASSQDTGTGVYEQYF.

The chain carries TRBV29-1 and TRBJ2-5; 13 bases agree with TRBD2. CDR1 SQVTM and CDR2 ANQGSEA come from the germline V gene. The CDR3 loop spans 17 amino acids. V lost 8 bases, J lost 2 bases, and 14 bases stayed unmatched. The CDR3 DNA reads TGCAGCTCAGTCCCGGGACTAGCGGGACTCACGCAAGAGACCCAGTACTTC. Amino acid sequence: CSSVPGLAGLTQETQYF.

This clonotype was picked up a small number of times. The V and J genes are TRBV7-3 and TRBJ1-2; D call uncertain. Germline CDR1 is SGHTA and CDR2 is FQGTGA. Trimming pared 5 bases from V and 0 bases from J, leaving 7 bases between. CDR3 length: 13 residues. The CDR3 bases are TGTGCCAGCAGCGCACAAGCTAACTATGGCTACACCTTC. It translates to CASSAQANYGYTF.

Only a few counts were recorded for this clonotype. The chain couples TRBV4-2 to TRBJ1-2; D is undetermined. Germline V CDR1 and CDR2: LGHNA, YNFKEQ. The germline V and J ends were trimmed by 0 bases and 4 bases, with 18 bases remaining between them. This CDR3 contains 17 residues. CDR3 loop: CASSQDDPGSGVYGYTF. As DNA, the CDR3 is TGTGCCAGCAGCCAAGATGACCCCGGGAGTGGCGTCTATGGCTACACCTTC.

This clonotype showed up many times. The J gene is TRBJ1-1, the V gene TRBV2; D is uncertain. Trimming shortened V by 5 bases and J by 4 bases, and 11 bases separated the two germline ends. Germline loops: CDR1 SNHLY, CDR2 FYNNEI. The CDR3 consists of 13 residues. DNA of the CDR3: TGTGCCAGCAGTAGCCGACTGGCCACTGAAGCTTTCTTT. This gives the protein CASSSRLATEAFF.

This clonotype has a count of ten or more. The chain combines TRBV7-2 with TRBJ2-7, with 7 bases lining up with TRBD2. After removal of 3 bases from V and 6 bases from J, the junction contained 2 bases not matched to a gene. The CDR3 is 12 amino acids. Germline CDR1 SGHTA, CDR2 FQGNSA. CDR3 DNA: TGTGCCAGCAGCTTTGGCGGGAGCGAGCAGTACTTC. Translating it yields CASSFGGSEQYF.

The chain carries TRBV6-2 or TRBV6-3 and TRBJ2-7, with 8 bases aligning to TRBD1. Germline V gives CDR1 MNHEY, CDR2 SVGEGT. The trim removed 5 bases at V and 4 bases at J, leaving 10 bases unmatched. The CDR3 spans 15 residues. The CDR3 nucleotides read TGTGCCAGCAGTCCCATCCGACAGGGGCCTTACGAGCAGTACTTC. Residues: CASSPIRQGPYEQYF.

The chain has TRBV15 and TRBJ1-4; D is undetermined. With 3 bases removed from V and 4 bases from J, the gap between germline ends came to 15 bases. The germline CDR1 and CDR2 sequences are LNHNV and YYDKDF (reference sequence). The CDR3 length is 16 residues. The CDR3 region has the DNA TGTGCCACCAGCAGCCCTGACGATTCTTATAATGAAAAACTGTTTTTT. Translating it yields CATSSPDDSYNEKLFF.

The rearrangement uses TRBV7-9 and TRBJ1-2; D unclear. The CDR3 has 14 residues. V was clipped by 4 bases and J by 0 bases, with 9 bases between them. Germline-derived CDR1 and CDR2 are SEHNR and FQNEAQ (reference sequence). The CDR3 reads CASSSETPNYGYTF. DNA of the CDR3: TGTGCCAGCAGCTCAGAGACACCTAACTATGGCTACACCTTC.

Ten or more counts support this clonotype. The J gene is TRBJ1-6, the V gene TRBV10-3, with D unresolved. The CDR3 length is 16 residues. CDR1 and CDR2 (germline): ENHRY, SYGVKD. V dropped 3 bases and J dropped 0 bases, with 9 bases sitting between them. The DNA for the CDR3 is TGTGCCATCAGTGATTCCCGGAGCTCCTATAATTCACCCCTCCACTTT. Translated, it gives CAISDSRSSYNSPLHF.

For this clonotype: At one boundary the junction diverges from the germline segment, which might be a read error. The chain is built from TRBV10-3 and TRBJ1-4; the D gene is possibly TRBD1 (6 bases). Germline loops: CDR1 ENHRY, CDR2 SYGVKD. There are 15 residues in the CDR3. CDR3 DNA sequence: TGTGCCAGCAGTGAAGCTAAGGGGGAGATGGAAAAACTGTTTTTT. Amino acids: CASSEAKGEMEKLFF.

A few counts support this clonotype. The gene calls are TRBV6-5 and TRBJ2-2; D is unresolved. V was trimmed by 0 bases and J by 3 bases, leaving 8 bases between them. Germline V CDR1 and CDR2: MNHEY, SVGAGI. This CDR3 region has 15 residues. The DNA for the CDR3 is TGTGCCAGCAGTTACTCGAACGTGTACACCGGGGAGCTGTTTTTT. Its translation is CASSYSNVYTGELFF.

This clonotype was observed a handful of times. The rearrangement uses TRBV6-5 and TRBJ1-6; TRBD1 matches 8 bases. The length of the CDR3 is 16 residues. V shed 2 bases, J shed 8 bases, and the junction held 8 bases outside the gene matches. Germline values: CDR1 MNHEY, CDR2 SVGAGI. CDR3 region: CASSYTLGTGDSPLHF. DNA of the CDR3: TGTGCCAGCAGTTACACCCTCGGGACAGGCGATTCACCCCTCCACTTT.

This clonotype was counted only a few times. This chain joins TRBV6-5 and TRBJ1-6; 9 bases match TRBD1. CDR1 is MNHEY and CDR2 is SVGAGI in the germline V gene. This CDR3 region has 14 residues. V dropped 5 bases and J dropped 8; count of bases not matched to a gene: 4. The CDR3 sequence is CASSERQGDSPLHF. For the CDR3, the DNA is TGTGCCAGCAGTGAAAGACAGGGGGATTCACCCCTCCACTTT.

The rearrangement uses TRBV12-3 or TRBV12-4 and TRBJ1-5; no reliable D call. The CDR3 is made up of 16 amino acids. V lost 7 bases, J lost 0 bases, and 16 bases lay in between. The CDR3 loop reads CASTPGPTLSNQPQHF. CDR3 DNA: TGTGCCAGCACCCCAGGACCGACACTTAGCAATCAGCCCCAGCATTTT.

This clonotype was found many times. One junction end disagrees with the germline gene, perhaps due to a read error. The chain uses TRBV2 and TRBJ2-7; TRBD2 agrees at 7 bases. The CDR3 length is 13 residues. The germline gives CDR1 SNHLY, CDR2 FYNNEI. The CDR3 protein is CATGAGIRYEQYF. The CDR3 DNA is TGCGCGACGGGAGCGGGGATCCGCTACGAGCAGTACTTC.

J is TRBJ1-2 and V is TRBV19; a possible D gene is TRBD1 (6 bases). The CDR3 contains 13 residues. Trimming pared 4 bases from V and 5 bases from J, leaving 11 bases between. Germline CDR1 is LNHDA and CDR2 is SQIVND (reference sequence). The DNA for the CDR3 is TGTGCCAGTAGTAGGGCAGGGGATTATGGCTACACCTTC. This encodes CASSRAGDYGYTF.

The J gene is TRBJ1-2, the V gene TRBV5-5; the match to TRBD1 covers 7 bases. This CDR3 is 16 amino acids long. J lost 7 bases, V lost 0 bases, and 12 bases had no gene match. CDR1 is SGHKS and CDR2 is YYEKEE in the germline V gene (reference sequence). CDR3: CASSLVLRRGTGGYTF. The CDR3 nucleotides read TGTGCCAGCAGCTTGGTTCTGCGCAGGGGGACCGGTGGCTACACCTTC.

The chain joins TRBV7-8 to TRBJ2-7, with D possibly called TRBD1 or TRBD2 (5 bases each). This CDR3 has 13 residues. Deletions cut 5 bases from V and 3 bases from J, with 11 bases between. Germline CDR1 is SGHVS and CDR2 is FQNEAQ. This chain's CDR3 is CASSGRDRYEQYF. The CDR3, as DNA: TGTGCCAGCAGCGGCCGGGACCGCTACGAGCAGTACTTC.

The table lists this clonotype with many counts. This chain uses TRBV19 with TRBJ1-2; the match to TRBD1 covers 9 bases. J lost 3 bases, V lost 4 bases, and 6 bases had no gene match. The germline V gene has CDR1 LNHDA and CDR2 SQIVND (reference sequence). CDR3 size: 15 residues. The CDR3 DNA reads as TGTGCCAGTAGTACCAGGACAGGGGCCCACTATGGCTACACCTTC. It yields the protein CASSTRTGAHYGYTF.

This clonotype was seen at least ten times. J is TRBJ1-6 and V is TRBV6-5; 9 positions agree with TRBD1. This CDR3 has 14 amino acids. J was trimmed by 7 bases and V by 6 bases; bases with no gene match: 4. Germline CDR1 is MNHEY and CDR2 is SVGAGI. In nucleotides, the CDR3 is TGTGCCAGCAGGGTGACAGGGGGAAATTCACCCCTCCACTTT. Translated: CASRVTGGNSPLHF.

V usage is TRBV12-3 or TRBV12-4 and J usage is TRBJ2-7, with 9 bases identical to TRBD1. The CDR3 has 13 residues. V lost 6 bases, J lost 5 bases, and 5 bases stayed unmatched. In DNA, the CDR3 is TGTGCCAGCAGGGGACAGGGCGCGGACGAGCAGTACTTC. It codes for CASRGQGADEQYF.